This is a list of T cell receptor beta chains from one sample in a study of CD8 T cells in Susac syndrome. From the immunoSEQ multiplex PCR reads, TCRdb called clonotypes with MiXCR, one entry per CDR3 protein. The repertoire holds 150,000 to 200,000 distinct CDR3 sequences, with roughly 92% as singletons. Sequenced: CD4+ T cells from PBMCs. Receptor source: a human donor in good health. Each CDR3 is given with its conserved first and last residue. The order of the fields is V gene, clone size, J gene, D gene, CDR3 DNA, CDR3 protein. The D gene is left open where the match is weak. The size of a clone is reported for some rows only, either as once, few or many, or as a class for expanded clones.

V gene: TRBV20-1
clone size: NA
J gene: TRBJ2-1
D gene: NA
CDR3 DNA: TGCAGTGGGACGCGGGTCCGCTCCTACAATGAGCAGTTCTTC
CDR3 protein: CSGTRVRSYNEQFF

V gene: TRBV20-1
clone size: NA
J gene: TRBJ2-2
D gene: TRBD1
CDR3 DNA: TGCAGTGGGGACAGGGGGAACGGGGAGCTGTTTTTT
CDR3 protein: CSGDRGNGELFF

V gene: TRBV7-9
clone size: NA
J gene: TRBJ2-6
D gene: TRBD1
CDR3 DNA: TGTGCCAGCAGCCCACCGGACAGGGGGGCGACCTCTGGGGCCAACGTCCTGACTTTC
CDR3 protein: CASSPPDRGATSGANVLTF

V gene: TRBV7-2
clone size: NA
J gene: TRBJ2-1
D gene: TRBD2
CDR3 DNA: TGTGCCAGCAGCACAGACCGGACTAGCGGGCGGTGGGAGCAGTTCTTC
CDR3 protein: CASSTDRTSGRWEQFF

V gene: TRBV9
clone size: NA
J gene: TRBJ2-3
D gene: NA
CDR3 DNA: TGTGCCAGCAGCGTCGCCGGGACCCTCACAGATACGCAGTATTTT
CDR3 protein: CASSVAGTLTDTQYF

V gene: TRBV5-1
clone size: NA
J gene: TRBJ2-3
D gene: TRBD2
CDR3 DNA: TGCGCCAGCAGCTTCAGTGTAGCGGGGGGCACAGATACGCAGTATTTT
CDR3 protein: CASSFSVAGGTDTQYF

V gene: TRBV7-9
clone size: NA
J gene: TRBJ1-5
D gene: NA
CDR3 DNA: TGTGCCAGCAGCTTAGCAGGCGACGGGCCCCAGCATTTT
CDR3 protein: CASSLAGDGPQHF

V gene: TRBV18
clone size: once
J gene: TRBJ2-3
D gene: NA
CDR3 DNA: TGTGCCAGCTCACCTTTAGCGCCCAGCACAGATACGCAGTATTTT
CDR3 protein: CASSPLAPSTDTQYF

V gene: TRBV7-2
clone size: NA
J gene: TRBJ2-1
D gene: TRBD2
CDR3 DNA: TGTGCCAGCAGCTTAGTCCCTGGACTAGCGGGGGGGCATGAGCAGTTCTTC
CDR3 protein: CASSLVPGLAGGHEQFF

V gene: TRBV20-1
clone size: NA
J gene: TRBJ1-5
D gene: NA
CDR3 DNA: TGCAGTGCTGCCAAAGATTTACCGAGCAATCAGCCCCAGCATTTT
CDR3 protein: CSAAKDLPSNQPQHF

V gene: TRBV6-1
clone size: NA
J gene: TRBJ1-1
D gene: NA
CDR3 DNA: TGTGCCAGCAGTGACCGGGTTAGGACGAACACTGAAGCTTTCTTT
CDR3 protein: CASSDRVRTNTEAFF

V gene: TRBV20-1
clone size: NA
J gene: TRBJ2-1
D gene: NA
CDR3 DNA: TGCAGTGCCGCTAACAATTTAGGGAACAATGAGCAGTTCTTC
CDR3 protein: CSAANNLGNNEQFF

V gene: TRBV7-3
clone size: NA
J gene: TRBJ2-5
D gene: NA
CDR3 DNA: TGTGCCAGCAGCCCCACCGGTAGCCTCCAAGAGACCCAGTACTTC
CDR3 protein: CASSPTGSLQETQYF

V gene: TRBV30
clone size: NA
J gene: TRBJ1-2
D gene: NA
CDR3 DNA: TGTGCCTGGAGCGGTATAGGGACGGGCTATGGCTACACCTTC
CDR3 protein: CAWSGIGTGYGYTF

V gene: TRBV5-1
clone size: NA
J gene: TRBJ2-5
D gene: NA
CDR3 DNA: TGCGCCAGCAGCTCGACAGGCCAAGAGACCCAGTACTTC
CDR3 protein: CASSSTGQETQYF

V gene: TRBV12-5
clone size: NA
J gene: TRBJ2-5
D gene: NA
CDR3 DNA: TGTGCTAGTGCCTCCACCTCCGGGTTGTGGGAGACCCAGTACTTC
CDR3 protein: CASASTSGLWETQYF

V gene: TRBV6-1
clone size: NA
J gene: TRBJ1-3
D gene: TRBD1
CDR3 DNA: TGTGCCAGCAGCCATTTGGGACAGGGAAACTCTGGAAACACCATATATTTT
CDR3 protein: CASSHLGQGNSGNTIYF

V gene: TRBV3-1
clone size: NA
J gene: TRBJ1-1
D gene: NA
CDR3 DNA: TGTGCCAGCAGCCAAGGAGGGAGAGCGACTGAAGCTTTCTTT
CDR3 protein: CASSQGGRATEAFF